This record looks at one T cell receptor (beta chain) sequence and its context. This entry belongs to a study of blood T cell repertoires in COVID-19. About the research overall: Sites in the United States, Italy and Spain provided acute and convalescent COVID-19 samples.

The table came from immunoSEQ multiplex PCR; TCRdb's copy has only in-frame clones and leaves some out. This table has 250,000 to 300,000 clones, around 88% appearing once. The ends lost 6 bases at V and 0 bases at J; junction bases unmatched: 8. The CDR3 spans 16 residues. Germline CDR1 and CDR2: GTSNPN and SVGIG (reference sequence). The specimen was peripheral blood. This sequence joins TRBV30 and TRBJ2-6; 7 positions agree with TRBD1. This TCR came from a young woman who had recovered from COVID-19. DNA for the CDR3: TGTGCCTGCACCGGGACAGCACCCTCTGGGGCCAACGTCCTGACTTTC. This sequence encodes CACTGTAPSGANVLTF.